The rows below give T cell receptor beta chains drawn from one sample of a study of vaccination and CD4 T cells after COVID-19. Using its own MiXCR run on the PCR reads, TCRdb lists one record per CDR3 protein. The sample records about 15,000 distinct CDR3 sequences, 48% being singletons. For these receptors, no antigen is known. Specimen: CD4+ T cells from blood, cultured in vitro. The receptors come from a human donor who had recovered from COVID-19. CDR3s include the opening cysteine and the closing phenylalanine or tryptophan. D genes are given only for firm matches. Some rows mark clone size as missing; the rest say once, few, many or name a class of expanded clone.

J	D	V	size	CDR3	DNA
TRBJ1-1	NA	TRBV27	NA	CASSLRSGTEAFF	TGTGCCAGCAGTTTACGATCGGGTACTGAAGCTTTCTTT
TRBJ1-2	TRBD1	TRBV5-1	NA	CASSLLTLPTGEGGYTF	TGCGCCAGCAGCTTGCTTACTCTTCCGACAGGGGAGGGTGGCTACACCTTC
TRBJ2-7	NA	TRBV20-1	few	CSAGVGSREQYF	TGCAGTGCTGGGGTCGGTTCCCGCGAGCAGTACTTC
TRBJ2-7	NA	TRBV20-1	NA	CSARPDSYEQYF	TGCAGTGCTAGACCTGACAGCTACGAGCAGTACTTC
TRBJ1-1	NA	TRBV2	NA	CASSEDRRRRNTEAFF	TGTGCCAGCAGTGAAGACAGGCGGCGGAGAAACACTGAAGCTTTCTTT
TRBJ2-7	NA	TRBV7-9	few	CASSLGSGGGNEQYF	TGTGCCAGCAGCCTCGGATCCGGGGGAGGCAACGAGCAGTACTTC
TRBJ2-4	TRBD2	TRBV28	NA	CASTHRGGADIQYF	TGTGCCAGCACCCATCGGGGGGGGGCTGACATTCAGTACTTC
TRBJ2-3	NA	TRBV6-2/TRBV6-3	NA	CASTLILGGRTDTQYF	TGTGCCAGCACCCTAATCCTTGGCGGCCGCACAGATACGCAGTATTTT
TRBJ1-2	NA	TRBV7-9	NA	CASSLETSVGYTF	TGTGCCAGCAGTTTAGAAACCTCGGTTGGCTACACCTTC
TRBJ2-2	NA	TRBV29-1	NA	CSVEGPGELFF	TGCAGCGTTGAAGGACCCGGGGAGCTGTTTTTT
TRBJ1-6	NA	TRBV2	NA	CASSEKRYNSPLHF	TGTGCCAGCAGTGAAAAACGCTATAATTCACCCCTCCACTTT
TRBJ2-7	NA	TRBV19	few	CASSNHSPPYEQYF	TGTGCCAGTAGTAATCACAGCCCTCCCTACGAGCAGTACTTC
TRBJ2-2	NA	TRBV4-3	NA	CASSHSDGFTGELFF	TGCGCCAGCAGCCACTCGGATGGATTCACCGGGGAGCTGTTTTTT
TRBJ2-3	NA	TRBV5-1	NA	CASSQSTDTQYF	TGCGCCAGCAGCCAATCCACAGATACGCAGTATTTT
TRBJ2-3	TRBD2	TRBV7-9	NA	CASSSASGSDTQYF	TGTGCCAGCAGCTCGGCTAGCGGTTCAGATACGCAGTATTTT
TRBJ1-2	NA	TRBV7-8	NA	CASSRGRTGIYGYTF	TGTGCCAGCAGCCGGGGACGGACGGGAATCTATGGCTACACCTTC
TRBJ2-3	NA	TRBV29-1	NA	CSVGSTDTQYF	TGCAGCGTTGGAAGCACAGATACGCAGTATTTT
TRBJ2-3	TRBD1	TRBV6-1	few	CASSAGGTTDTQYF	TGTGCCAGCAGTGCAGGGGGCACCACAGATACGCAGTATTTT
TRBJ2-2	NA	TRBV7-9	few	CASSLASGGELFF	TGTGCCAGCAGCTTAGCTTCAGGGGGGGAGCTGTTTTTT
TRBJ2-7	NA	TRBV5-1	NA	CASRNAGGSSYEQYF	TGCGCCAGCAGAAATGCTGGGGGTAGCTCCTACGAGCAGTACTTC
TRBJ2-6	NA	TRBV24-1	NA	CATSDPYRGSGANVLTF	TGTGCCACCAGTGATCCCTATCGGGGTTCTGGGGCCAACGTCCTGACTTTC
TRBJ2-7	NA	TRBV5-1	NA	CASSLRESSYEQYF	TGCGCCAGCAGTTTACGGGAGAGCTCCTACGAGCAGTACTTC
TRBJ1-5	TRBD1	TRBV20-1	NA	CSALTGGEGNQPQHF	TGCAGTGCCCTGACAGGGGGCGAGGGCAATCAGCCCCAGCATTTT
TRBJ1-1	TRBD1	TRBV7-2	few	CASSPRQGGTEAFF	TGTGCCAGCAGCCCGAGACAGGGAGGTACTGAAGCTTTCTTT
TRBJ1-2	TRBD1	TRBV28	NA	CASKGTGAYGYTF	TGTGCCAGCAAGGGGACAGGGGCCTATGGCTACACCTTC
TRBJ2-7	TRBD2	TRBV2	NA	CASRALADGGVQYF	TGTGCCAGCAGGGCGCTAGCGGATGGGGGTGTGCAGTACTTC
TRBJ1-2	TRBD1	TRBV14	NA	CASSQVSGTGVAGYTF	TGTGCCAGCAGCCAAGTCTCCGGGACAGGGGTTGCTGGCTACACCTTC
TRBJ1-2	NA	TRBV12-3/TRBV12-4	NA	CASSLQGYYGYTF	TGTGCCAGCAGTCTACAGGGATACTATGGCTACACCTTC
TRBJ2-5	NA	TRBV5-4	few	CASSLDWGGGRPSRETQYF	TGTGCCAGCAGCTTGGACTGGGGAGGGGGCCGACCTTCTCGGGAGACCCAGTACTTC
TRBJ2-1	TRBD2	TRBV12-3/TRBV12-4	medium-sized	CASSSLLSGGNYNEQFF	TGTGCCAGCAGTTCCCTCCTTAGCGGGGGGAACTACAATGAGCAGTTCTTC
TRBJ2-7	TRBD2	TRBV5-5	few	CASSLAPTSGPYEQYF	TGTGCCAGCAGCTTGGCCCCGACTAGCGGGCCCTACGAGCAGTACTTC
TRBJ1-6	NA	TRBV28	once	CASSLMLSESPLHF	TGTGCCAGCAGTTTAATGCTATCAGAGTCACCCCTCCACTTT
TRBJ2-1	NA	TRBV28	NA	CASSPMGPLSHEQFF	TGTGCCAGCAGTCCAATGGGACCGCTATCTCATGAGCAGTTCTTC
TRBJ2-5	NA	TRBV2	NA	CASRNEETQYF	TGTGCCAGCAGAAACGAAGAGACCCAGTACTTC
TRBJ1-2	TRBD1	TRBV29-1	NA	CSVDSVDRGNGYTF	TGCAGCGTTGATAGCGTGGACAGGGGGAACGGCTACACCTTC
TRBJ2-7	NA	TRBV24-1	few	CATSDFDPDRYEQYF	TGTGCCACCAGTGATTTCGACCCTGACAGATACGAGCAGTACTTC